This TCR beta chain derives from a study of CD8+CD57+ T cells in acquired aplastic anemia. The study profiled TCR beta VDJ and CDR3 using genomic DNA as template. TCRdb recomputed calls from the reads with MiXCR, one row per CDR3 protein. The table has 200,000 to 250,000 distinct CDR3 sequences, about 62% seen once; the top ten hold roughly 62%. Germline V gene sequence: CDR1 SEHNR, CDR2 FQNEAQ (reference sequence). This CDR3 is built from 16 residues. Trimming shortened V by 4 bases and J by 7 bases, and 17 bases separated the two germline ends. The authors sequenced patients whose flow cytometry had shown CD8+CD57+ cell expansion.

The receptor was derived from a human donor with aplastic anemia. The chain links TRBV7-9 to TRBJ1-6; possible D gene TRBD1, 6 bases. The sample comprised sorted CD4+, CD8+, or CD8+CD57+ T cells (not recorded which) from PBMCs. For the CDR3, the DNA is TGTGCCAGCAGCTCGGAACAGGGCTTCTTCAATTCACCCCTCCACTTT. Protein product: CASSSEQGFFNSPLHF.